This T cell receptor (beta chain) stems from a study of cytomegalovirus exposure and HLA in healthy donors. Germline V gives CDR1 ENHRY, CDR2 SYGVKD. The CDR3 contains 14 residues. The germline V and J ends were trimmed by 10 bases and 5 bases, with 15 bases remaining between them. Primers for the PCR totalled 60 Vbeta and 13 Jbeta. The assay was immunoSEQ multiplex PCR, and TCRdb's table has in-frame clones only and misses some. The sample carries about 160,000 clones, 70% to 80% recorded once. The specimen was PBMCs. This TCR was sampled from a man in his sixties in good health and CMV-seronegative. This chain joins TRBV10-3 and TRBJ1-6, with D possibly matching TRBD1 (5 bases). The CDR3 loop is CATRGLNDNSPLHF. For the CDR3, the DNA is TGTGCCACGAGGGGACTGAACGATAATTCACCCCTCCACTTT.